Below, 5 T cell receptor beta chains from the same sample are listed, as sequenced in a study of blood T cell repertoires in COVID-19. Some clones are missing from TCRdb's copy, which holds only in-frame ones; the method was immunoSEQ multiplex PCR. The sample has 200,000 to 300,000 clones; about 81% are singletons. What was sequenced was peripheral blood. Receptors originate from a woman aged 55-69 years with active or convalescent COVID-19.

This clone showed up just once. This chain connects TRBV2 to TRBJ1-2; D not certain. Per the germline V gene, CDR1 is SNHLY and CDR2 is FYNNEI. CDR3 length: 16 amino acids. V lost 2 bases and J 6 bases, leaving 19 bases between the germline ends. Here the CDR3 DNA reads TGTGCCAGCAGTGAATCCCGCACTAGGTTTACCAATGGCTACACCTTC. It specifies CASSESRTRFTNGYTF.

The V gene is TRBV19, the J gene TRBJ1-1, with D uncertain. V shed 1 base and J shed 10 bases, with 10 bases lying between them. The CDR3 extends over 12 amino acids. The germline gives CDR1 LNHDA, CDR2 SQIVND (reference sequence). The CDR3 coding sequence is TGTGCCAGTAGTATAGGCCTAATTGGAGCTTTCTTT. Amino acids: CASSIGLIGAFF.

The gene calls are TRBV24-1 and TRBJ1-5; maybe TRBD1 (5 bases). V gave up 4 bases and J gave up 3 bases, with 15 bases separating them. Germline loops: CDR1 KGHDR, CDR2 SFDVKD. The CDR3 sequence is 16 residues long. In DNA, the CDR3 is TGTGCCACCAGTGAGGGAGGCAGGGCCTACAATCAGCCCCAGCATTTT. Its protein is CATSEGGRAYNQPQHF.

The chain links TRBV18 to TRBJ1-2, with a tentative D call TRBD1 (5 bases). CDR3 length equals 13 residues. The germline V gene has CDR1 KGHSH and CDR2 LQKENI. V lost 8 bases to trimming and J lost 10 bases, with 20 bases between them. The CDR3 reads CASEGAQRMIYTF. CDR3 DNA: TGTGCCAGCGAAGGGGCACAACGTATGATCTACACCTTC.

The rearrangement links TRBV25-1 to TRBJ2-7; TRBD1 is a possible D gene (5 bases). This CDR3 spans 14 amino acids. Trimming cost V 3 bases and J 2 bases, with 11 bases left between them. The V gene's germline CDR1 is MGHDK and CDR2 SYGVNS. The CDR3 region has the DNA TGTGCCAGCAGTGAGCTCCAGACAGCCTACGAGCAGTACTTC. As protein: CASSELQTAYEQYF.